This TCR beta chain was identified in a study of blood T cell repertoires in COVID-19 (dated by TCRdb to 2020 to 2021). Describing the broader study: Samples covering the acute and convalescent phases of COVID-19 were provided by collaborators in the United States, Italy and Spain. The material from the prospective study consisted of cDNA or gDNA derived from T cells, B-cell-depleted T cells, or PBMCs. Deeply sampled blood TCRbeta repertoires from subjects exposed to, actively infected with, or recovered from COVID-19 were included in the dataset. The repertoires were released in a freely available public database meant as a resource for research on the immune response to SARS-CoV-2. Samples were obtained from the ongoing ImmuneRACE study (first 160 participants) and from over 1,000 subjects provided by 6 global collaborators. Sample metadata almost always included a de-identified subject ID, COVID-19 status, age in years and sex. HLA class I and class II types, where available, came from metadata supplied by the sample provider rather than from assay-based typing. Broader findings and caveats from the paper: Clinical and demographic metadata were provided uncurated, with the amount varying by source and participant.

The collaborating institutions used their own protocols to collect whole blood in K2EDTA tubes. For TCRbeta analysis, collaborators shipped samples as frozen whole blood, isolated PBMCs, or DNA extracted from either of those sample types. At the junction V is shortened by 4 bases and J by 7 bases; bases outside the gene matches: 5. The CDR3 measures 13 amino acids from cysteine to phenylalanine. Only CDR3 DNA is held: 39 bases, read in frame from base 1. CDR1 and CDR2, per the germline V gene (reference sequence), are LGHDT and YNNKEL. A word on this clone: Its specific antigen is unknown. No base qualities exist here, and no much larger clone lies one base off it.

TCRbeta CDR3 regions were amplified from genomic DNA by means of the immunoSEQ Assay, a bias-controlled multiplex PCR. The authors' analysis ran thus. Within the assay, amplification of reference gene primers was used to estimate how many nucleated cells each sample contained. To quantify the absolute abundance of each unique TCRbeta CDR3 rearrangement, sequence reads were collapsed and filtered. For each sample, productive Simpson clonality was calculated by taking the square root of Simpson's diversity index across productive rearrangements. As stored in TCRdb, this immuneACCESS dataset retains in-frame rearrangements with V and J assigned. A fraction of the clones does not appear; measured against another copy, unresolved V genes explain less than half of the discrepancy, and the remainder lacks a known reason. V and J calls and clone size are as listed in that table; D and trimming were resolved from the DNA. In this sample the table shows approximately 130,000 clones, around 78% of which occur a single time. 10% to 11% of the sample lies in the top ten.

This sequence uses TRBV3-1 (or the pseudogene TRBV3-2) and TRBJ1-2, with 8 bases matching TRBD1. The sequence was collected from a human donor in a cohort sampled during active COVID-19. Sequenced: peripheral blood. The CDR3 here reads CASSRRDRSGYTF. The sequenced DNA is TGTGCCAGCAGCCGCCGGGACAGGAGTGGCTACACCTTC.